These 27 T cell receptor beta chains share one sample of origin, sequenced in a study of blood T cell repertoires in COVID-19. Using immunoSEQ multiplex PCR, the repertoire was profiled, and TCRdb retains in-frame clones only, with some absent. Here the sample spans about 240,000 clones, roughly nine tenths being singletons. The specimen was peripheral blood. Receptor source: a man aged 60-69 years with acute or convalescent COVID-19.

The J gene is TRBJ2-7, the V gene TRBV7-9; 7 nucleotides agree with TRBD1. With 3 bases clipped from V and 7 bases from J, the junction kept 15 bases outside the gene matches. CDR1 is SEHNR and CDR2 is FQNEAQ in the germline V gene (reference sequence). This CDR3 region has 16 residues. In DNA form, the CDR3 reads TGTGCCAGCAGCTTTAGTTTCGGGACAGACCGTTTAGAGCAGTACTTC. Protein sequence: CASSFSFGTDRLEQYF.

The V gene is TRBV11-3, the J gene TRBJ2-5, with D tentatively TRBD2 (5 bases). Germline CDR1 and CDR2: SGHNT and YENEEA. Deletions cut 4 bases from V and 1 base from J, with 13 bases between. The CDR3 consists of 15 residues. This chain's CDR3 is CASSSAGGIQETQYF. In nucleotides, the CDR3 is TGTGCCAGCAGCTCTGCGGGCGGAATCCAAGAGACCCAGTACTTC.

V and J are TRBV28 and TRBJ2-1; D gene ambiguous. The CDR3 extends over 11 amino acids. Trimming pared 5 bases from V and 8 bases from J, leaving 7 bases between. The V gene's germline CDR1 is MDHEN and CDR2 SYDVKM. The CDR3 region has the DNA TGTGCCAGCAGTCTCCGGGATGAGCAGTTCTTC. Translated: CASSLRDEQFF.

CDR3 coding DNA: TGTGCCAGCAGGTTGACTAGCGACTCTAGCACAGATACGCAGTATTTT. This sequence encodes CASRLTSDSSTDTQYF. The chain carries TRBV27 and TRBJ2-3; 8 bases fit TRBD2. The CDR3 spans 16 residues. Germline values: CDR1 MNHEY, CDR2 SMNVEV (reference sequence). The V segment lost 6 bases and the J segment 0 bases; nucleotides outside the gene matches: 8.

The gene calls are TRBV25-1 and TRBJ2-7, with D possibly TRBD2 on 6 matching bases. The CDR3 loop spans 14 amino acids. The germline V gene encodes CDR1 MGHDK and CDR2 SYGVNS. The germline V and J ends were trimmed by 1 base and 2 bases, with 9 bases remaining between them. In nucleotides, the CDR3 is TGTGCCAGCAGTGAATTTGGGGGGACCTACGAGCAGTACTTC. It is translated as CASSEFGGTYEQYF.

The chain carries TRBV2 and TRBJ1-1; D perhaps matches TRBD1 (6 bases). Deletions cut 3 bases from V and 0 bases from J, with 17 bases between. The CDR3 runs to 17 residues. CDR1 is SNHLY, CDR2 FYNNEI, per germline. As DNA, the CDR3 is TGTGCCAGCAGTGAGGACGACAGGAGGACAATGAACACTGAAGCTTTCTTT. Translation gives CASSEDDRRTMNTEAFF.

The chain is built from TRBV7-2 and TRBJ2-1, with D perhaps TRBD2 (7 bases). V was clipped by 2 bases and J by 7 bases, with 12 bases between them. Germline V gene data show CDR1 as SGHTA and CDR2 as FQGNSA. The CDR3 totals 14 residues. The CDR3 loop reads CASSLYAGANEQFF. The CDR3 DNA sequence: TGTGCCAGCAGCTTATATGCGGGGGCAAATGAGCAGTTCTTC.

V and J are TRBV7-9 and TRBJ2-1; TRBD2 matches 7 bases. The CDR3 loop spans 16 amino acids. Germline CDR1 and CDR2: SEHNR and FQNEAQ (reference sequence). The trim removed 0 bases at V and 5 bases at J, leaving 7 bases unmatched. The CDR3 DNA follows: TGTGCCAGCAGCTTAGCAGGGACTACGAGACACAATGAGCAGTTCTTC. Amino acid sequence: CASSLAGTTRHNEQFF. Using reference TRBV7-9 and TRBJ2-1 for the parts outside the CDR3, the full variable domain is DTGVSQNPRHKITKRGQNVTFRCDPISEHNRLYWYRQTLGQGPEFLTYFQNEAQLEKSRLLSDRFSAERPKGSFSTLEIQRTEQGDSAMYLCASSLAGTTRHNEQFFGPGTRLTVL.

V gene TRBV5-1 combines with J gene TRBJ2-6; weak D call: TRBD1 (6 bases). CDR1 and CDR2 from the germline V gene are SGHRS and YFSETQ. The V and J ends lost 4 bases and 2 bases respectively, with 13 bases between them. The CDR3 contains 16 residues. The CDR3 protein is CASSEGVSPGANVLTF. The CDR3 DNA is TGCGCCAGCAGCGAGGGGGTTAGCCCTGGGGCCAACGTCCTGACTTTC.

The rearrangement joins TRBV6-5 to TRBJ1-6; 7 bases map to TRBD1. Trimming at V came to 2 bases and at J to 6 bases, leaving 4 bases not matched to a gene. This CDR3 spans 15 amino acids. CDR1 and CDR2 from the germline V gene are MNHEY and SVGAGI. CDR3 nucleotide sequence: TGTGCCAGCAGTTACAACCGGGACAGTAATTCACCCCTCCACTTT. Residues: CASSYNRDSNSPLHF.

The rearrangement uses TRBV3-1 (or the pseudogene TRBV3-2) and TRBJ2-7, with a possible D match to TRBD1 (6 bases). The CDR3 spans 14 residues. The germline V and J ends were trimmed by 2 bases and 8 bases, with 16 bases remaining between them. The germline CDR1 and CDR2 sequences are LGHDT and YNNKEL (reference sequence). CDR3 protein: CASSQSERGTQQYF. Here the CDR3 DNA reads TGTGCCAGCAGCCAATCCGAAAGAGGGACACAGCAGTACTTC.

The gene calls are TRBV7-3 and TRBJ2-3; D is possibly TRBD1 (6 bases). V was clipped by 5 bases and J by 2 bases, with 14 bases between them. This CDR3 has 15 amino acids. Germline assignment: CDR1 SGHTA and CDR2 FQGTGA. Here the CDR3 reads CASSPGQLLTDTQYF. For the CDR3, the DNA is TGTGCCAGCAGCCCGGGACAACTACTCACAGATACGCAGTATTTT.

This chain links TRBV10-3 with TRBJ1-5; 12 positions match TRBD1. CDR3 length: 16 residues. Losses at the gene ends were 10 bases for V and 1 base for J; bases not matched to a gene: 8. Germline V gene data show CDR1 as ENHRY and CDR2 as SYGVKD. The CDR3 loop reads CATGTGGAGSNQPQHF. The CDR3, as DNA: TGTGCCACAGGGACAGGGGGCGCGGGAAGCAATCAGCCCCAGCATTTT.

This clone was observed a handful of times. The chain employs TRBV7-3 and TRBJ1-6, with a tentative D call TRBD1 (6 bases). This CDR3 is built from 15 residues. Germline values: CDR1 SGHTA, CDR2 FQGTGA. Trimming left V 3 bases short and J 10 bases short, with 16 bases between. This CDR3 is CASSLTAGVESPLHF. CDR3 DNA sequence: TGTGCCAGCAGCTTGACCGCAGGGGTAGAGTCACCCCTCCACTTT.

This sequence joins TRBV29-1 and TRBJ1-2, with D possibly matching TRBD1 (5 bases). CDR3 length: 13 amino acids. CDR1 SQVTM and CDR2 ANQGSEA come from the germline V gene. The ends were cut back, 4 bases at V and 12 bases at J, with 21 bases in the middle. The CDR3 DNA reads TGCAGCGTTGTAGCAGGGTTCGCTTTGGCTAACACCTTC. This translates into CSVVAGFALANTF.

This clone has a handful of counts. V usage is TRBV7-9 and J usage is TRBJ2-3; D not certain. CDR1 is SEHNR and CDR2 is FQNEAQ in the germline V gene (reference sequence). The CDR3 is 14 residues long. The V gene lost 5 bases and the J gene lost 4 bases, with 13 bases spanning the gap. CDR3 sequence (DNA): TGTGCCAGCAGCCACCCCGGTATCGCAGATACGCAGTATTTT. Amino acids: CASSHPGIADTQYF.

This sequence joins TRBV24-1 and TRBJ2-2, with 7 positions matching TRBD2. The CDR3 spans 19 residues. Germline loops: CDR1 KGHDR, CDR2 SFDVKD. With 9 bases clipped from V and 3 bases from J, the junction kept 21 bases outside the gene matches. The CDR3 nucleotides read TGTGCCACCCAGTCGGGACCCTGGGGGGGAGTGGAGTACACCGGGGAGCTGTTTTTT. Translated: CATQSGPWGGVEYTGELFF.

The chain employs TRBV4-2 and TRBJ2-6; 10 bases agree with TRBD2. Looked up from germline, CDR1 is LGHNA and CDR2 is YNFKEQ. J gave up 2 bases and V 8 bases, and 9 bases lay outside the gene matches. This CDR3 comprises 17 residues. The chain's CDR3 is CASLRASGSPGANVLTF. CDR3 bases: TGTGCCAGCCTTAGGGCTAGCGGGAGCCCTGGGGCCAACGTCCTGACTTTC.

This chain links TRBV28 with TRBJ2-7; the match to TRBD1 covers 10 bases. The ends lost 5 bases at V and 1 base at J; junction bases unmatched: 5. This CDR3 is built from 15 residues. Germline loops: CDR1 MDHEN, CDR2 SYDVKM. The CDR3 is CASSPRDRGSYEQYF. CDR3 sequence (DNA): TGTGCCAGCAGTCCGCGGGACAGGGGTTCCTACGAGCAGTACTTC.

V and J are TRBV5-4 and TRBJ1-2; a weak D match, TRBD1 (6 bases). The V end was cut by 1 base, the J end by 3 bases, with 10 bases between. Germline V gene data show CDR1 as SGHNT and CDR2 as YYREEE (reference sequence). CDR3 length equals 14 residues. This CDR3 reads CASSLKSGDYGYTF. The CDR3 region has the DNA TGTGCCAGCAGCTTGAAGTCAGGGGACTATGGCTACACCTTC.

The V call is TRBV7-2, the J call TRBJ2-3, with D maybe TRBD2 (5 bases). The germline V gene has CDR1 SGHTA and CDR2 FQGNSA. Trimming shortened V by 3 bases and J by 3 bases, and 13 bases separated the two germline ends. The CDR3 totals 15 residues. Here the CDR3 reads CASSFSGPGTDTQYF. CDR3 nucleotide sequence: TGTGCCAGCAGCTTCTCTGGCCCGGGGACAGATACGCAGTATTTT.

This chain uses TRBV9 with TRBJ2-5; tentative D call: TRBD1 (5 bases). Germline loops: CDR1 SGDLS, CDR2 YYNGEE. The CDR3 is 16 amino acids. Trimming shortened V by 0 bases and J by 4 bases, and 16 bases separated the two germline ends. The CDR3: CASSVGQGGGLETQYF. The CDR3 DNA reads as TGTGCCAGCAGCGTAGGGCAGGGTGGTGGCTTAGAGACCCAGTACTTC.

The rearrangement joins TRBV12-3 or TRBV12-4 to TRBJ2-1; D might be TRBD2 (5 bases). The CDR3 covers 13 residues. The V gene lost 3 bases and the J gene lost 8 bases, with 11 bases spanning the gap. In nucleotides, the CDR3 is TGTGCCAGCAGTTTCGCTAGCACCGATGAGCAGTTCTTC. The encoded protein is CASSFASTDEQFF.

The chain recombines TRBV2 with TRBJ2-2; D is possibly TRBD2 (6 bases). The CDR3 has 17 amino acids. V lost 6 bases and J lost 5, with 22 bases in between. Germline V CDR1 and CDR2: SNHLY, FYNNEI. The CDR3 protein is CASRASARFEWTGELFF. The CDR3 nucleotides read TGTGCCAGCAGGGCTAGCGCGCGGTTTGAGTGGACCGGGGAGCTGTTTTTT.

This chain links TRBV10-3 with TRBJ2-5; possibly TRBD2 for D (5 bases). This CDR3 spans 14 amino acids. The ends were cut back, 10 bases at V and 2 bases at J, with 17 bases in the middle. Germline CDR1 ENHRY, CDR2 SYGVKD. Here the CDR3 reads CATKKVGNQETQYF. The CDR3 DNA sequence: TGTGCCACCAAGAAAGTCGGGAATCAAGAGACCCAGTACTTC.

The CDR3 loop is CASTRGVGLTEAFF. CDR3 coding DNA: TGTGCCAGCACCAGGGGGGTAGGGCTCACTGAAGCTTTCTTT. The chain is built from TRBV6-5 and TRBJ1-1; 7 nucleotides match TRBD1. CDR3 length equals 14 residues. V lost 7 bases to trimming and J lost 4 bases; unmatched junction nucleotides: 9. The germline V gene has CDR1 MNHEY and CDR2 SVGAGI.

This clone was found a few times. The identical CDR3 is also encoded by other nucleotide sequences in the sample. The chain carries TRBV4-2 and TRBJ2-7, with 10 bases aligning to TRBD2. The V and J ends lost 3 bases and 1 base, in that order; junction bases with no gene match: 9. This CDR3 comprises 17 residues. Germline V gene lookup returns CDR1 LGHNA and CDR2 YNFKEQ. The DNA for the CDR3 is TGTGCCAGCAGCCAGGTTTTAGCGGGAGGATCGTCCTACGAGCAGTACTTC. As protein: CASSQVLAGGSSYEQYF.